The clone carrying this T cell receptor (beta chain) was counted only a few times. CDR1 and CDR2 (germline): MNHNS, SASEGT. This CDR3 contains 12 residues. V was cut by 8 bases and J by 2 bases, with 10 bases left in between. The treatment here: oral pan-JAK inhibitor, 5-10 mg twice daily. The data stem from a study of CD8+ T cells in alopecia areata. Extracted RNA was reverse transcribed, and the resulting cDNA served as sequencing template. This table comes from immunoSEQ multiplex PCR, and its TCRdb copy is limited to in-frame clones, with some not included. The sample has some 80,000 clones; approximately 66% are singletons.

This specimen was CD8+ T cells sorted from blood, taken at week 24, from a patient treated with tofacitinib. The J gene is TRBJ2-7, the V gene TRBV6-1; no reliable D call. This receptor was identified in a human donor with alopecia areata. DNA of the CDR3: TGTGCCAGCGCAGCCGGACCCTACGAGCAGTACTTC. It translates to CASAAGPYEQYF.